The 31 T cell receptor beta chains presented below share a single source sample, sequenced in a study of cytotoxic CD8 clonotypes in ibrutinib-treated CLL (dated by TCRdb to 2020 to 2023). Libraries were constructed by the immunoSEQ multiplex PCR assay. The table comes from immuneACCESS by way of TCRdb, which keeps in-frame sequences with V and J called. Part of the clones is missing from these tables; in studies checked, under half for an unresolved V gene and the rest for unknown reasons. The sample includes some 300,000 clones, with roughly 85% observed a single time. Together, the top ten hold 6.5% to 8.5% of the sample. Specimen: PBMCs, collected before ibrutinib treatment. The receptor set was obtained from a human donor with chronic lymphocytic leukemia.

V is TRBV27 and J is TRBJ2-1, with 8 bases lining up with TRBD1. Germline-derived CDR1 and CDR2 are MNHEY and SMNVEV (reference sequence). After removal of 0 bases from V and 6 bases from J, the junction contained 7 bases not matched to a gene. This CDR3 contains 16 residues. The CDR3 DNA follows: TGTGCCAGCAGTTTATCCCGGGACAGGCTTCCCAATGAGCAGTTCTTC. Protein: CASSLSRDRLPNEQFF.

This clone was found a few times. This chain links TRBV6-1 with TRBJ1-2; D gene uncertain. Trimming removed 2 bases from V and 7 bases from J, with 5 bases in between. Germline V gene lookup returns CDR1 MNHNS and CDR2 SASEGT. This CDR3 region has 11 residues. The CDR3 here is CASSEIVGYTF. CDR3 nucleotide sequence: TGTGCCAGCAGTGAAATCGTTGGCTACACCTTC.

The gene calls are TRBV9 and TRBJ2-1; 12 bases align to TRBD2. The junction had 10 bases not matched to a gene; V was cut back by 3 bases and J by 0 bases. Germline CDR1 reads SGDLS; CDR2 reads YYNGEE. The CDR3 runs 19 residues. The CDR3 sequence is CASSGPGLAGLSSYNEQFF. CDR3 DNA: TGTGCCAGCAGCGGCCCGGGACTAGCGGGCCTAAGCTCCTACAATGAGCAGTTCTTC.

This clone was observed a handful of times. V and J are TRBV9 and TRBJ2-7; weak D call: TRBD1 (6 bases). Trimming removed 0 bases at V and 3 bases at J, with 7 bases between. The CDR3 spans 13 residues. Per the germline V gene, CDR1 is SGDLS and CDR2 is YYNGEE. DNA for the CDR3: TGTGCCAGCAGCGTAGAGGACAGCTACGAGCAGTACTTC. The encoded protein is CASSVEDSYEQYF.

The rearrangement links TRBV19 to TRBJ1-2; weak D call: TRBD1 (5 bases). There are 13 residues in the CDR3. The V gene lost 5 bases and the J gene lost 6 bases, with 13 bases spanning the gap. The germline V gene has CDR1 LNHDA and CDR2 SQIVND (reference sequence). CDR3 protein: CASSSAGWNGYTF. The CDR3 DNA follows: TGTGCCAGTAGTTCGGCAGGGTGGAATGGCTACACCTTC.

The gene calls are TRBV9 and TRBJ1-1; D is possibly TRBD1 (6 bases). CDR1 SGDLS and CDR2 YYNGEE come from the germline V gene. The V and J ends lost 4 bases and 8 bases respectively, with 21 bases between them. This CDR3 has 15 residues. The CDR3 region is CASSTQTRGTGEAFF. CDR3 in DNA: TGTGCCAGCAGCACCCAAACGCGGGGCACAGGGGAAGCTTTCTTT.

The chain is built from TRBV6-5 and TRBJ2-2; D gene uncertain. Trimming cost V 2 bases and J 4 bases, with 8 bases left between them. The CDR3 is made up of 14 amino acids. CDR1 and CDR2 (germline): MNHEY, SVGAGI. The CDR3 loop reads CASSYLKTTGELFF. CDR3 DNA: TGTGCCAGCAGTTACCTAAAGACCACCGGGGAGCTGTTTTTT.

This chain joins TRBV9 and TRBJ2-6, with a weak D call TRBD2 (6 bases). This CDR3 contains 19 residues. Germline V gene lookup returns CDR1 SGDLS and CDR2 YYNGEE. The V gene lost 4 bases and the J gene lost 0 bases, with 20 bases spanning the gap. As DNA, the CDR3 is TGTGCCAGCAGCCCCCTCCCCCGCGGGGCCTCCTCTGGGGCCAACGTCCTGACTTTC. Amino acids: CASSPLPRGASSGANVLTF.

The V gene is TRBV27, the J gene TRBJ2-5; D assignment may be TRBD1 or TRBD2 (5 bases each). V was cut by 3 bases and J by 4 bases, with 12 bases left in between. Germline V gene sequence: CDR1 MNHEY, CDR2 SMNVEV (reference sequence). This CDR3 comprises 14 residues. In DNA form, the CDR3 reads TGTGCCAGCAGTTTTGGCTCTGGGGGAGAGACCCAGTACTTC. It specifies CASSFGSGGETQYF.

This chain uses TRBV30 with TRBJ2-5; TRBD2 aligns across 11 bases. The V and J ends lost 8 bases and 5 bases, in that order; junction bases with no gene match: 10. Germline V gene sequence: CDR1 GTSNPN, CDR2 SVGIG (reference sequence). This CDR3 contains 14 residues. DNA of the CDR3: TGTGCCGGAAGACTAGCGGGAAAGGGGGAGACCCAGTACTTC. Translated: CAGRLAGKGETQYF.

The genes are TRBV11-3 and TRBJ2-3, with D unclear. The CDR3 has 15 residues. Trimming shortened V by 7 bases and J by 3 bases, and 17 bases separated the two germline ends. Germline lookup yields CDR1 SGHNT and CDR2 YENEEA. CDR3 coding DNA: TGTGCCAGCAAGATCCGGACGGGTCGTACAGATACGCAGTATTTT. Encoded protein: CASKIRTGRTDTQYF.

This clone was counted between two and nine times. The chain uses TRBV9 and TRBJ2-4; 8 bases match TRBD2. V trimming: 3 bases; J trimming: 7 bases; junction bases outside the gene matches: 6. CDR1 and CDR2 (germline): SGDLS, YYNGEE. This CDR3 has 14 amino acids. CDR3 coding DNA: TGTGCCAGCAGCGGACGGGAGGGAGGGAACATTCAGTACTTC. It yields the protein CASSGREGGNIQYF.

The chain uses TRBV5-1 and TRBJ2-1, with a tentative D call TRBD2 (5 bases). V lost 4 bases, J lost 4 bases, and 18 bases lay in between. The CDR3 is 16 residues long. Germline assignment: CDR1 SGHRS and CDR2 YFSETQ. CDR3 in amino acids: CASSLWASGLYNEQFF. CDR3 bases: TGCGCCAGCAGCCTTTGGGCGAGCGGCCTATACAATGAGCAGTTCTTC.

V and J are TRBV4-2 and TRBJ1-2; 7 bases line up with TRBD1. V gave up 5 bases and J gave up 5 bases; unmatched junction bases: 14. CDR1 is LGHNA and CDR2 is YNFKEQ in the germline V gene. CDR3 length equals 16 residues. The CDR3 DNA reads as TGTGCCAGCAGCGCACGATCCGGGACAGCTTTTTATGGCTACACCTTC. It specifies CASSARSGTAFYGYTF.

Only a few counts were recorded for this clone. The CDR3 DNA sequence: TGCGCCAGCAGCAGACCGGGACAGACTAATGAAAAACTGTTTTTT. Translation gives CASSRPGQTNEKLFF. The chain uses TRBV4-1 and TRBJ1-4; 7 bases fit TRBD1. V trimming: 5 bases; J trimming: 2 bases; junction bases outside the gene matches: 5. Germline V lookup: CDR1 MGHRA, CDR2 YSYEKL. The CDR3 totals 15 residues.

The chain employs TRBV4-3 and TRBJ1-5; D not resolved. The CDR3 sequence is 13 residues long. Looked up from germline, CDR1 is LGHNA and CDR2 is YSLEER. Trimming removed 4 bases from V and 7 bases from J, with 11 bases in between. The CDR3 nucleotides read TGCGCCAGCAGCCTTTCGGTTGAGCAGCCCCAGCATTTT. Its translation: CASSLSVEQPQHF.

The rearrangement joins TRBV10-3 to TRBJ2-2; either TRBD1 or TRBD2 may fit D (5 bases each). Germline assignment: CDR1 ENHRY and CDR2 SYGVKD. CDR3 length equals 14 residues. V was cut by 11 bases and J by 0 bases, with 13 bases left in between. CDR3 protein: CAASRGTNTGELFF. CDR3 DNA sequence: TGTGCCGCGTCTCGGGGCACGAACACCGGGGAGCTGTTTTTT.

The V call is TRBV6-5, the J call TRBJ1-1, with 10 bases identical to TRBD1. This CDR3 comprises 15 residues. Unmatched junction bases numbered 4, after V lost 5 bases and J lost 1 base. Germline V gives CDR1 MNHEY, CDR2 SVGAGI. CDR3 in DNA: TGTGCCAGCAGTCCGCGACAGGGGGCGAACACTGAAGCTTTCTTT. Protein: CASSPRQGANTEAFF.

V gene TRBV4-3 combines with J gene TRBJ1-1; 8 bases map to TRBD1. The CDR3 spans 20 residues. CDR1 LGHNA and CDR2 YSLEER come from the germline V gene. The junction had 16 bases not matched to a gene; V was cut back by 0 bases and J by 1 base. The chain's CDR3 is CASSQDRAGTGAFTNTEAFF. CDR3 sequence (DNA): TGCGCCAGCAGCCAAGACCGGGCCGGGACAGGAGCCTTTACGAACACTGAAGCTTTCTTT.

This clone is a singleton in its sample. This rearrangement joins TRBV5-4 to TRBJ2-7; 10 nucleotides align to TRBD2. With 5 bases clipped from V and 2 bases from J, the junction kept 4 bases outside the gene matches. The CDR3 has 14 amino acids. Germline CDR1 SGHNT, CDR2 YYREEE (reference sequence). The CDR3 sequence: CASRPGTSAYEQYF. The CDR3, as DNA: TGTGCCAGCAGGCCCGGGACTAGCGCCTACGAGCAGTACTTC.

This rearrangement joins TRBV5-1 to TRBJ2-3; a possible D gene is TRBD2 (5 bases). V lost 2 bases and J 2 bases, leaving 15 bases between the germline ends. Germline values: CDR1 SGHRS, CDR2 YFSETQ. This CDR3 spans 16 amino acids. The CDR3 loop is CASSFLLADYTDTQYF. The DNA of the CDR3 is TGCGCCAGCAGCTTTCTCCTAGCAGATTACACAGATACGCAGTATTTT.

J is TRBJ2-1 and V is TRBV11-3; 9 positions match TRBD2. Trimming at V came to 2 bases and at J to 4 bases, leaving 3 bases not matched to a gene. CDR1 and CDR2 (germline): SGHNT, YENEEA. The CDR3 length is 15 residues. CDR3 nucleotide sequence: TGTGCCAGCAGCTTACGGCGGGAGGGATACAATGAGCAGTTCTTC. Translation: CASSLRREGYNEQFF.

The rearrangement joins TRBV7-9 to TRBJ1-1; no definite D call. Deletions cut 2 bases from V and 1 base from J, with 8 bases between. Germline lookup yields CDR1 SEHNR and CDR2 FQNEAQ (reference sequence). The CDR3 totals 14 residues. The CDR3 DNA follows: TGTGCCAGCAGCTTATCCGGGGAGAACACTGAAGCTTTCTTT. Its protein product is CASSLSGENTEAFF.

This sequence joins TRBV29-1 and TRBJ1-1; 8 nucleotides line up with TRBD1. The V gene end was trimmed by 7 bases and the J gene end by 6 bases; junction bases not matched to a gene: 4. The CDR3 spans 11 residues. The germline V gene has CDR1 SQVTM and CDR2 ANQGSEA. The CDR3, as DNA: TGCAGCGCCGTGACAGGGGCTGAAGCTTTCTTT. Encoded protein: CSAVTGAEAFF.

The chain employs TRBV7-9 and TRBJ1-1, with D hard to call. Trimming removed 3 bases at V and 1 base at J, with 9 bases between. CDR1 is SEHNR, CDR2 FQNEAQ, per germline (reference sequence). CDR3 size: 14 residues. The CDR3 sequence is CASSLEGSNTEAFF. The CDR3 DNA follows: TGTGCCAGCAGCTTGGAGGGATCGAACACTGAAGCTTTCTTT.

The chain uses TRBV11-2 and TRBJ2-5, with D uncertain. The V end lost 5 bases, the J end lost 4 bases, and 11 bases lay between the germline ends. CDR1 SGHAT and CDR2 FQNNGV come from the germline V gene. CDR3 length: 13 residues. This CDR3 is CASSRAVAETQYF. DNA for the CDR3: TGTGCCAGCAGCCGGGCGGTGGCAGAGACCCAGTACTTC.

The chain has TRBV7-6 and TRBJ2-7, with 7 bases that match TRBD1. The V segment lost 5 bases and the J segment 0 bases; nucleotides outside the gene matches: 4. The CDR3 has 14 amino acids. Germline CDR1 reads SGHVS; CDR2 reads FNYEAQ. The CDR3 reads CASSTGQYSYEQYF. In nucleotides, the CDR3 is TGTGCCAGCAGCACGGGACAGTACTCCTACGAGCAGTACTTC.

The CDR3 DNA follows: TGTGCCAGCAGCTTGCGGGGTTTTGGCACAGATACGCAGTATTTT. Translation gives CASSLRGFGTDTQYF. The chain employs TRBV5-4 and TRBJ2-3; D is possibly TRBD2 (5 bases). V was cut by 1 base and J by 1 base, with 10 bases left in between. Germline CDR1 SGHNT, CDR2 YYREEE (reference sequence). This CDR3 is 15 amino acids long.

The CDR3: CASSSGGQNYEQYF. CDR3 DNA sequence: TGTGCCAGCAGCTCAGGAGGACAGAACTACGAGCAGTACTTC. The V and J genes are TRBV11-3 and TRBJ2-7; D may be TRBD1 (6 bases). The germline CDR1 and CDR2 sequences are SGHNT and YENEEA. V was trimmed by 4 bases and J by 3 bases, leaving 13 bases between them. The CDR3 sequence is 14 residues long.

Regarding this clone: This CDR3 is also generated by other DNA sequences in the sample. The rearrangement uses TRBV5-1 and TRBJ2-5; no clear D gene. In germline, CDR1 is SGHRS, CDR2 YFSETQ. V was pared by 0 bases and J by 5 bases, with 5 bases between. This CDR3 is 12 amino acids long. CDR3 sequence (DNA): TGCGCCAGCAGCTTGGCTTGGGAGACCCAGTACTTC. It specifies CASSLAWETQYF.

V gene TRBV15 combines with J gene TRBJ2-7; D not resolved. V shed 0 bases and J shed 7 bases, with 10 bases lying between them. Germline V gives CDR1 LNHNV, CDR2 YYDKDF (reference sequence). The CDR3 has 13 amino acids. The CDR3 DNA reads as TGTGCCACCAGCAGAGAGCGCGCTAGGGAGCAGTACTTC. Amino acid sequence: CATSRERAREQYF.